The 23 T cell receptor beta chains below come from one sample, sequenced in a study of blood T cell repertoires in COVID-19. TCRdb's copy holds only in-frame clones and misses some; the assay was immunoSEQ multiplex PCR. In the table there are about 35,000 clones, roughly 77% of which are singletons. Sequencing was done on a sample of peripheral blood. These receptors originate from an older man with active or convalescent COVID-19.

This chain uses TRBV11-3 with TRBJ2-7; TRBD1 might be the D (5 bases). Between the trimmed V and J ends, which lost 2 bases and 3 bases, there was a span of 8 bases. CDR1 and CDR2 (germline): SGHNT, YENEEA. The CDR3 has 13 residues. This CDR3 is CASSLQQGYEQYF. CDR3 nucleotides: TGTGCCAGCAGCTTACAGCAGGGCTACGAGCAGTACTTC.

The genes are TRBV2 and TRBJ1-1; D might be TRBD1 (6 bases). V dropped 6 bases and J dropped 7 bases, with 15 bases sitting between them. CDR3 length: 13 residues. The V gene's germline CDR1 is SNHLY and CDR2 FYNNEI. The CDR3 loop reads CASRRRGLNEAFF. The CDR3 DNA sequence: TGTGCCAGCAGACGCAGGGGCCTGAATGAAGCTTTCTTT.

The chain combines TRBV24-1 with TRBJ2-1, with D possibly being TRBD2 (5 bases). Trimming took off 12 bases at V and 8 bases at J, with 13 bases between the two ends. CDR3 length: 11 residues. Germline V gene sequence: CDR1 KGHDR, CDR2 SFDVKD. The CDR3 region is CAPLEADEQFF. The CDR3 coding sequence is TGTGCCCCGCTGGAGGCTGATGAGCAGTTCTTC.

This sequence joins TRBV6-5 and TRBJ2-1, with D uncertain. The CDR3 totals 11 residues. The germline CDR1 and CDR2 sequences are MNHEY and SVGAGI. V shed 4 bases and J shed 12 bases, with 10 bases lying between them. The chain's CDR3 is CASSFSIAQFF. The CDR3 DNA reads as TGTGCCAGCAGTTTCAGTATTGCGCAGTTCTTC.

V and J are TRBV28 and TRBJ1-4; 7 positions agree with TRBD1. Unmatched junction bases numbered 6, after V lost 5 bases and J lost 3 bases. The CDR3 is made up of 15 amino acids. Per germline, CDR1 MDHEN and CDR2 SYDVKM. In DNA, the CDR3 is TGTGCCAGCAGTCATAACAGGGGTCCTAATGAAAAACTGTTTTTT. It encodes CASSHNRGPNEKLFF.

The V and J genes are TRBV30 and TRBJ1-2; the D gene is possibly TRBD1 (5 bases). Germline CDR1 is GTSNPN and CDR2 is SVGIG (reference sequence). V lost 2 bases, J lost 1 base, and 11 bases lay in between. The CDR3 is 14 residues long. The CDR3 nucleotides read TGTGCCTGGAGTATAGGGACTGTTAACTATGGCTACACCTTC. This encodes CAWSIGTVNYGYTF.

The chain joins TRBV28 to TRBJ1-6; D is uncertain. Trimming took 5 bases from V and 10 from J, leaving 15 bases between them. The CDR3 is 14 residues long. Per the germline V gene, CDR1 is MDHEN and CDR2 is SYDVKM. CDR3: CASSPHVGTSPLHF. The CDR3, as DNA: TGTGCCAGCAGTCCCCATGTGGGCACATCACCCCTCCACTTT.

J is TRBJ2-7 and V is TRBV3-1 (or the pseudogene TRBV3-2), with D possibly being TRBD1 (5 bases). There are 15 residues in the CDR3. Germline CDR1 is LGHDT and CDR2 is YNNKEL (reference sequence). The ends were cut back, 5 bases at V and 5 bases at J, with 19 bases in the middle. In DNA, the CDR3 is TGTGCCAGCAGCTCCCTGGGGCCTATCCCTAACGAGCAGTACTTC. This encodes CASSSLGPIPNEQYF.

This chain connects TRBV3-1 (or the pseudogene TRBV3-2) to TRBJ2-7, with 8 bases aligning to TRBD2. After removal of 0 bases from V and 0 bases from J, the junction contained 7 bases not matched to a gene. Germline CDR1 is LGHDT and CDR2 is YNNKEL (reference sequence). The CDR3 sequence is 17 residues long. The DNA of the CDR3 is TGTGCCAGCAGCCAAGAAGGTCTAGCGGGCCTCTCCTACGAGCAGTACTTC. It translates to CASSQEGLAGLSYEQYF.

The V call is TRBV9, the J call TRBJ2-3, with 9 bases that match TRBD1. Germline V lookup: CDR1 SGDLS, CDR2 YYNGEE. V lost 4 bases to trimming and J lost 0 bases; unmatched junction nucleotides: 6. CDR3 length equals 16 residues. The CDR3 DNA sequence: TGTGCCAGCAGCACGACGACAGGGGGGAGCACAGATACGCAGTATTTT. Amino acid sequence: CASSTTTGGSTDTQYF.

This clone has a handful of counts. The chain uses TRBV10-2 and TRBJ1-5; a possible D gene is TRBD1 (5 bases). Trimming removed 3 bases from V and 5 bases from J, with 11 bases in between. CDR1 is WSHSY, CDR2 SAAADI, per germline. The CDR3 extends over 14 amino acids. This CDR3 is CASSDQGEDQPQHF. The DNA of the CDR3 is TGCGCCAGCAGTGATCAAGGGGAGGATCAGCCCCAGCATTTT.

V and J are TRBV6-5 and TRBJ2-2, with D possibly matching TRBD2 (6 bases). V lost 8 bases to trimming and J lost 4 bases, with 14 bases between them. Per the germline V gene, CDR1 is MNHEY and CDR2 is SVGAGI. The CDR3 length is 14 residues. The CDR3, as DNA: TGTGCCAGCGCGCGATTCGGGGGCACCGGGGAGCTGTTTTTT. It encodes CASARFGGTGELFF.

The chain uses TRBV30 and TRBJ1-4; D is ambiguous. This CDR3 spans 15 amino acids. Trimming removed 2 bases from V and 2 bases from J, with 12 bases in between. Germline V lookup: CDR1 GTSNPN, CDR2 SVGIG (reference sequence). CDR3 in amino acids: CAWSRMGGTNEKLFF. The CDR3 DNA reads TGTGCCTGGAGTAGGATGGGAGGGACTAATGAAAAACTGTTTTTT.

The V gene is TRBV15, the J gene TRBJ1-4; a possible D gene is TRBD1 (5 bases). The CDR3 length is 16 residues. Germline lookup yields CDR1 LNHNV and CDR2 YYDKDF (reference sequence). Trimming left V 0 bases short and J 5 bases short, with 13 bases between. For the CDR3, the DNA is TGTGCCACCAGCAGAGATATGGACACGATAAATGAAAAACTGTTTTTT. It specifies CATSRDMDTINEKLFF.

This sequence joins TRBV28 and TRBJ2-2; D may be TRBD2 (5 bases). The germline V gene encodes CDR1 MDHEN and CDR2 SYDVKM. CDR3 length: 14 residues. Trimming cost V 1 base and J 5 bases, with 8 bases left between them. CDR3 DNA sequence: TGTGCCAGCAGTTTATCGGGGAGTACCGGGGAGCTGTTTTTT. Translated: CASSLSGSTGELFF.

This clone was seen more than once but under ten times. CDR3 protein: CASSTSPSATSGRIGELFF. In nucleotides, the CDR3 is TGTGCCAGTAGTACCTCCCCTTCGGCTACTAGCGGGAGGATCGGGGAGCTGTTTTTT. The J gene is TRBJ2-2, the V gene TRBV19; TRBD2 matches at 12 bases. Germline V gene lookup returns CDR1 LNHDA and CDR2 SQIVND (reference sequence). Losses at the gene ends were 4 bases for V and 7 bases for J; bases not matched to a gene: 16. The CDR3 consists of 19 residues.

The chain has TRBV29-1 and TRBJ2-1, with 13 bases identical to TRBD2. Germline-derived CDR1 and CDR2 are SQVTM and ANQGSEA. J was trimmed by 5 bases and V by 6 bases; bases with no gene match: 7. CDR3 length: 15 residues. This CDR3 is CSVTGTSGTNNEQFF. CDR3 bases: TGCAGCGTCACCGGGACTAGCGGGACCAACAATGAGCAGTTCTTC.

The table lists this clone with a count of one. The CDR3 DNA reads TGTGCCAGCAGTTTTCCGGAGACTAGCGGGATCTCGAACGAGCAGTACTTC. It codes for CASSFPETSGISNEQYF. The chain combines TRBV27 with TRBJ2-7; 11 bases fit TRBD2. The J segment lost 5 bases and the V segment lost 3 bases, leaving 12 bases of the junction unmatched. Per the germline V gene, CDR1 is MNHEY and CDR2 is SMNVEV (reference sequence). This CDR3 comprises 17 residues.

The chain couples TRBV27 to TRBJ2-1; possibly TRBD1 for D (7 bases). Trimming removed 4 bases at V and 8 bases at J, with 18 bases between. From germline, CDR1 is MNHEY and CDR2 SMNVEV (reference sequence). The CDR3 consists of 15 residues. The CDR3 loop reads CASSSDLPRGDEQFF. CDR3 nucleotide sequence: TGTGCCAGCAGTTCCGACTTGCCCAGGGGGGATGAGCAGTTCTTC.

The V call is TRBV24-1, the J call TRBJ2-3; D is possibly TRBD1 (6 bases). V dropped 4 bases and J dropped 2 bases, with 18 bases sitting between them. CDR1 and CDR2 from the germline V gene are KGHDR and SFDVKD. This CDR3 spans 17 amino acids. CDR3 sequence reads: CATSDHVGAQYTDTQYF. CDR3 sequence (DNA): TGTGCCACCAGTGACCATGTGGGGGCTCAATACACAGATACGCAGTATTTT.

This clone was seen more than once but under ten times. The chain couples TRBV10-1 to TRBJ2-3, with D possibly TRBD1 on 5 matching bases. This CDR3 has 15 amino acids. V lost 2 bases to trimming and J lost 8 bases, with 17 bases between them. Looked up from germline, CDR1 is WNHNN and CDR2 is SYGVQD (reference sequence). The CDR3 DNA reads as TGCGCCAGCAGTGAGGGTTATCAGGGTTTACCTACGCAGTATTTT. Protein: CASSEGYQGLPTQYF.

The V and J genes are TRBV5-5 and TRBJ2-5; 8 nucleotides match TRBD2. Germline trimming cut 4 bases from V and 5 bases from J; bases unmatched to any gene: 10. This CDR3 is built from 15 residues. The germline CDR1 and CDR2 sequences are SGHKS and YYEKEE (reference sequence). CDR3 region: CASSTQTGTRETQYF. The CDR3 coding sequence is TGTGCCAGCAGCACTCAGACCGGGACTAGGGAGACCCAGTACTTC.

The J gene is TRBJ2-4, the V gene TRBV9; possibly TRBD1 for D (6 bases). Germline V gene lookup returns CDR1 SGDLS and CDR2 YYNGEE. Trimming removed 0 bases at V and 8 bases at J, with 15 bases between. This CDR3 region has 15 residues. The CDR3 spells CASSVGVRGWDIQYF. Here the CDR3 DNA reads TGTGCCAGCAGCGTAGGAGTGAGGGGGTGGGACATTCAGTACTTC.